The rows below give T cell receptor beta chains drawn from one sample of a study of blood T cell repertoires in COVID-19. Clones were sequenced by immunoSEQ multiplex PCR, and TCRdb holds only the in-frame ones, with some missing. This repertoire shows some 250,000 clones, roughly nine tenths found once; its top ten account for around 7.2%. Source material: peripheral blood. These receptor sequences come from a man aged 55-75 years who had recovered from COVID-19. The CDR3 runs from the conserved cysteine through the conserved F or W. The D gene is left open where the match is weak.

D,length,V,CDR3
-,16,TRBV2,CASRRFYPPGANVLTF
-,11,TRBV29-1,CSVRVGREQYF
-,15,TRBV5-4,CASSEMGASTGELFF
TRBD1,15,TRBV6-5,CASSYLRGQAEKLFF
-,15,TRBV6-6,CASSYHQGFTGELFF
TRBD1,14,TRBV6-5,CASSLDRRNYGYTF
-,17,TRBV24-1,CATSEQSRGKRHNEQFF
-,15,TRBV29-1,CSVEGHRQYQETQYF
-,19,TRBV5-3,CARSLEYLLRRTVKETQYF
-,16,TRBV5-1,CASSFRDSVREGTQYF
TRBD1,14,TRBV5-1,CASSRDREGSPLHF
TRBD1,16,TRBV6-1,CASSERSRDRVLGQYF
-,15,TRBV15,CATSRDQGFGNTIYF
TRBD1,15,TRBV2,CASFRDRAGTGELFF
TRBD1,13,TRBV20-1,CSASEGANEKLFF
-,15,TRBV18,CASSPQGFGTDTQYF
TRBD1,14,TRBV30,CAYSKRQGDSPLHF
TRBD1,15,TRBV19,CASSSRQGARQPQHF
-,12,TRBV5-6,CASTGQRYGYTF
TRBD1,12,TRBV28,CATGTGVSGYTF
-,13,TRBV19,CASSQGWLRGYTF
TRBD1,16,TRBV25-1,CASSETRDRNTGELFF
TRBD2,18,TRBV11-3,CASSLDGARSGGADTQYF
-,15,TRBV4-1,CASSQGGWSNQPQHF
-,15,TRBV5-1,CASSLPEGSYNEQFF
TRBD2,15,TRBV6-5,CASSKFSGGRDEQYF
-,14,TRBV30,CAWKPGGLPYGYTF
TRBD2,15,TRBV12-5,CASGLARGEIYEQYF
TRBD1,12,TRBV2,CATRQGSYEQYF
-,15,TRBV21-1,CASSKAGTGDYGYTF
-,16,TRBV21-1,CASTPQGVAGANVLTF
-,12,TRBV24-1,CATSQGNYGYTF
-,15,TRBV21-1,CASSKEQEETGELFF
-,14,TRBV6-6,CASIRGGAQETQYF
-,12,TRBV5-8,CASSPVLYGYTF
TRBD1,14,TRBV5-1,CASSSTGQSYEQYF
TRBD2,13,TRBV28,CASRASGYNEQFF
TRBD2,17,TRBV3-1/TRBV3-2,CASSQDWLAGNTGELFF
TRBD1,14,TRBV2,CATNTGGNGYIEAW
TRBD1,12,TRBV29-1,CSVGTGENGYTF
TRBD1,14,TRBV6-5,CASSPGTANEKLFF
-,14,TRBV6-5,CASSYEATAGELFF
TRBD1,14,TRBV5-1,CASSLGTGPTEAFF
TRBD1,15,TRBV25-1,CASSEPGQGSNEQFF
TRBD1,14,TRBV3-1/TRBV3-2,CASSPAGGQQPQHF
TRBD1,20,TRBV7-8,CASSRSKLTGDSLSRTEAFF
TRBD1,15,TRBV15,CATSRARGASYGYTF
TRBD1,15,TRBV7-2,CASSLGQGASYGYTF
TRBD2,16,TRBV5-4,CASRKAGGLVTGELFF
TRBD2,15,TRBV18,CASSPIRGVQETQYF
-,12,TRBV25-1,CASSLRGNEQFF
TRBD1,16,TRBV4-1,CASSQGTGKAGQPQHF
-,12,TRBV6-5,CASNSRDFTQYF
-,13,TRBV5-1,CASSPQDTGELFF
-,12,TRBV10-2,CASGGGGAEAFF
-,12,TRBV12-3/TRBV12-4,CASSGLSYGYTF
TRBD1,17,TRBV5-8,CASSLLRQGIVKETQYF
TRBD2,17,TRBV9,CASSVKAGGMNTGELFF
-,15,TRBV3-1/TRBV3-2,CASSQEPGIYNEQFF
TRBD1,14,TRBV27,CASSFRGRGQGYTF